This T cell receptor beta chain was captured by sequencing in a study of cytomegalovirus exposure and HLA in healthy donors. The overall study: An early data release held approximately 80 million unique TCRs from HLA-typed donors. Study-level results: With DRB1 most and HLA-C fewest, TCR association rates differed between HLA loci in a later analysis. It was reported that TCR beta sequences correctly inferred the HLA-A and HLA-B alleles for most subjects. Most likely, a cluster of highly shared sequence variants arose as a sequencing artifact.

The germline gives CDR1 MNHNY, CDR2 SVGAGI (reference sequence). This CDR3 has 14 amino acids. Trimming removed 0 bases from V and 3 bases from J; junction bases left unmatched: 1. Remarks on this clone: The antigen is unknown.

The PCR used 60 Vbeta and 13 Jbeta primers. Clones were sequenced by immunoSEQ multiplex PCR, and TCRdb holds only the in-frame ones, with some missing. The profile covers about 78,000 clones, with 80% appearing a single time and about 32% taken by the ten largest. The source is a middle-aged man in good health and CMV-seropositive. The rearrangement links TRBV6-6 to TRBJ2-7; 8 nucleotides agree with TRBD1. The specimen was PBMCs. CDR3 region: CASSYSGQGYEQYF. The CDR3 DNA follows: TGTGCCAGCAGTTACTCAGGACAGGGCTACGAGCAGTACTTC.